A single T cell receptor (beta chain) is shown here with its context. The length of the CDR3 is 15 residues. Trimming took 5 bases from V and 3 from J; bases not matched to a gene: 7. The germline V gene has CDR1 MNHEY and CDR2 SVGAGI. These data come from a study of blood T cell repertoires in COVID-19. Study background: In each case, the material was cDNA or gDNA derived from T cells, B-cell-depleted T cells, or PBMCs.

Data came from immunoSEQ multiplex PCR; TCRdb stores just in-frame clones and leaves some out. Of over 200,000 clones in the sample, about 88% were seen once. The chain couples TRBV6-5 to TRBJ2-5, with 9 bases matching TRBD1. This receptor was identified in a man between 40 and 49 years old with active or convalescent COVID-19. The specimen was peripheral blood. CDR3 nucleotide sequence: TGTGCCAGCAGTCAACCGGGACAGGGAAAAGAGACCCAGTACTTC. Its protein is CASSQPGQGKETQYF.